The next 17 T cell receptor beta chains were all read from a single sample in a study of blood T cells in healthy people across ages. A second PCR of about 7 to 12 cycles used a sample-barcoded 5' primer and a J-beta primer mix. TCRdb redid the calling of the 5' RACE reads with MiXCR, one entry per CDR3 protein. In the table there are 550,000 to 750,000 distinct CDR3 sequences, around a fifth of which are singletons. The sequenced sample consisted of blood. The receptors stem from a man aged 65-85 years in good health.

As for this clonotype: An end of the junction differs from the germline gene, which may be a read error. The chain has TRBV9 and TRBJ2-1; 7 bases line up with TRBD1. The CDR3 loop spans 14 amino acids. CDR1 is SGDLS and CDR2 is YYNGEE in the germline V gene. The CDR3 sequence is CAGSKRTGYNEQFF. DNA of the CDR3: TGTGCCGGCAGCAAAAGGACAGGTTACAATGAGCAGTTCTTC. The complete variable domain, with remaining parts taken from reference TRBV9 and TRBJ2-1, reads DSGVTQTPKHLITATGQRVTLRCSPRSGDLSVYWYQQSLDQGLQFLIQYYNGEERAKGNILERFSAQQFPDLHSELNLSSLELGDSALYFCAGSKRTGYNEQFFGPGTRLTVL.

In its sample, this clonotype was seen a few times. The junction departs from the called germline gene at one end, perhaps through a read error. The chain combines TRBV29-1 with TRBJ2-5, with D unclear. Germline V lookup: CDR1 SQVTM, CDR2 ANQGSEA. CDR3 length: 13 amino acids. This CDR3 reads CSVVTPNQGTQYF. In DNA form, the CDR3 reads TGCAGCGTGGTGACACCGAACCAAGGGACCCAGTACTTC.

This clonotype turned up a few times. This chain connects TRBV3-1 to TRBJ2-5, with D uncertain. The DNA matches TRBJ2-7 better at its end, which makes the J call doubtful. This CDR3 is 14 amino acids long. The germline gives CDR1 LGHDT, CDR2 YNNKEL (reference sequence). CDR3 in amino acids: CASSLFVDSYEQYF. The CDR3 DNA reads as TGTGCCAGCAGTCTTTTTGTTGACTCCTACGAGCAGTACTTC.

A few counts support this clonotype. V gene TRBV20-1 combines with J gene TRBJ2-5; the D is unclear. V was clipped by 1 base and J by 2 bases, with 8 bases between them. Germline assignment: CDR1 DFQATT and CDR2 SNEGSKA (reference sequence). The CDR3 covers 13 residues. CDR3 sequence: CSARGQLQETQYF. CDR3 in DNA: TGCAGTGCTAGAGGCCAATTGCAAGAGACCCAGTACTTC.

The V and J genes are TRBV25-1 and TRBJ1-2; TRBD1 matches at 8 bases. This CDR3 is 17 amino acids long. Germline loops: CDR1 MGHDK, CDR2 SYGVNS. V shed 4 bases, J shed 0 bases, and the junction held 10 bases outside the gene matches. CDR3 protein: CASSADRGSPANYGYTF. In nucleotides, the CDR3 is TGTGCCAGCAGTGCAGACAGGGGATCCCCGGCTAACTATGGCTACACCTTC.

The sample holds a few counts of this clonotype. The chain recombines TRBV4-1 with TRBJ2-5, with D unresolved. The better agreement between TRBJ2-1 and the DNA end casts doubt on the J call. The CDR3 runs 13 residues. Germline CDR1 reads MGHRA; CDR2 reads YSYEKL. The CDR3 here is CASSRVIGNEQFF. The CDR3, as DNA: TGCGCCAGCAGCCGGGTCATAGGCAATGAGCAGTTCTTC.

In its sample, this clonotype was seen many times. The chain carries TRBV15 and TRBJ2-5, with 10 bases lining up with TRBD1. Germline loops: CDR1 LNHNV, CDR2 YYDKDF (reference sequence). With V trimmed by 5 bases and J by 6 bases, 12 bases remained unmatched. CDR3 length: 16 amino acids. The CDR3 DNA reads as TGTGCCACCAGCGTTCAAGCGACAGGGGGCGTAAAGACCCAGTACTTC. It is translated as CATSVQATGGVKTQYF.

The chain recombines TRBV24-1 with TRBJ2-5; TRBD1 aligns across 9 bases. With V trimmed by 4 bases and J by 2 bases, 1 base remained unmatched. Germline V lookup: CDR1 KGHDR, CDR2 SFDVKD. This CDR3 is built from 14 residues. The CDR3 loop reads CATSEGQGQETQYF. The DNA of the CDR3 is TGTGCCACCAGTGAAGGACAGGGGCAAGAGACCCAGTACTTC.

This clonotype was counted ten times or more. The rearrangement uses TRBV20-1 and TRBJ1-4; TRBD1 agrees at 7 bases. CDR1 and CDR2 from the germline V gene are DFQATT and SNEGSKA (reference sequence). After removal of 2 bases from V and 0 bases from J, the junction contained 6 bases not matched to a gene. The length of the CDR3 is 16 residues. CDR3 sequence: CSARKAGTATNEKLFF. The CDR3 region has the DNA TGCAGTGCTAGAAAGGCGGGGACAGCAACTAATGAAAAACTGTTTTTT.

This chain joins TRBV9 and TRBJ1-6; D ambiguous. V dropped 0 bases and J dropped 9 bases, with 10 bases sitting between them. The CDR3 is 14 amino acids. Germline lookup yields CDR1 SGDLS and CDR2 YYNGEE. This chain's CDR3 is CASSVAGSGSPLHF. The CDR3 coding sequence is TGTGCCAGCAGCGTAGCGGGAAGCGGTTCACCCCTCCACTTT.

This chain links TRBV11-2 with TRBJ2-7; D not certain. The CDR3 consists of 11 residues. V shed 5 bases and J shed 4 bases, with 6 bases lying between them. The germline V gene has CDR1 SGHAT and CDR2 FQNNGV. Written as DNA, the CDR3 is TGTGCCAGCAGCATCCTTTACGAGCAGTACTTC. Its translation: CASSILYEQYF.

The chain couples TRBV25-1 to TRBJ2-5; 10 bases map to TRBD2. The J call is doubtful: the DNA matches TRBJ2-1 better. Germline CDR1 MGHDK, CDR2 SYGVNS. The CDR3 has 15 amino acids. The CDR3 DNA reads TGTGCCAGCAGTGGAGCGGGAGGGCCGAGTAATGAGCAGTTCTTC. This translates into CASSGAGGPSNEQFF.

A word on this clonotype: The junction and the germline gene differ at one end; a read error may be behind it. The chain employs TRBV5-1 and TRBJ2-7; D is unresolved. The CDR3 loop spans 14 amino acids. Germline loops: CDR1 SGHRS, CDR2 YFSETQ. The CDR3 is CASSLAGIPYEQCF. The CDR3 coding sequence is TGCGCCAGCAGCTTGGCTGGGATACCCTACGAGCAGTGCTTC.

This clonotype came up a few times. The chain links TRBV12-5 to TRBJ2-1; D may be TRBD1 or TRBD2 (5 bases each). CDR1 and CDR2 (germline): LGHNT, FRNRAP. The CDR3 is 12 residues long. V was pared by 6 bases and J by 11 bases, with 14 bases between. The CDR3 sequence: CASGPQGAQQFF. For the CDR3, the DNA is TGTGCTAGTGGACCGCAGGGAGCCCAGCAGTTCTTC.

This clonotype was seen ten or more times. The V gene is TRBV20-1, the J gene TRBJ2-5, with 7 nucleotides matching TRBD2. TRBJ2-1 explains the end of the DNA better; the J call may be wrong. The germline V gene has CDR1 DFQATT and CDR2 SNEGSKA (reference sequence). The CDR3 spans 15 residues. The CDR3 DNA reads as TGCAGTGCTAGCTCCCGACCACTAGCGTTGAATGAGCAGTTCTTC. Amino acids: CSASSRPLALNEQFF.

This clonotype was counted at least ten times. The V call is TRBV14, the J call TRBJ2-2; D remains unclear. V lost 5 bases and J lost 4, with 5 bases in between. Germline CDR1 and CDR2: SGHDN and FVKESK. The CDR3 extends over 12 amino acids. CDR3 bases: TGTGCCAGCAGCTCCCTCACCGGGGAGCTGTTTTTT. The encoded protein is CASSSLTGELFF.

This clonotype appeared a few times. The chain couples TRBV6-6 to TRBJ1-2; a possible D gene is TRBD1 (6 bases). Trimming took off 6 bases at V and 7 bases at J, with 12 bases between the two ends. This CDR3 spans 12 amino acids. CDR1 and CDR2 from the germline V gene are MNHNY and SVGAGI (reference sequence). This chain's CDR3 is CASSRDNGGYTF. The DNA for the CDR3 is TGTGCCAGCAGCAGGGACAACGGTGGCTACACCTTC.